These 16 T cell receptor beta chains were sequenced from one sample in a study of T cell clones after liver transplantation. Here immunoSEQ multiplex PCR was the method, and the copy in TCRdb shows in-frame clones only, minus some. Found here are around 71,000 clones, over 70% of them singletons; the top ten hold 0.79%. The sequencing used CD4+ T cells from blood, collected 12 months after liver transplant. All receptors derive from a human patient who received a liver transplant. Certain T cells may be donor cells from the graft.

The J gene is TRBJ1-1, the V gene TRBV5-5; D gene ambiguous. The length of the CDR3 is 14 residues. Germline V gene data show CDR1 as SGHKS and CDR2 as YYEKEE (reference sequence). V lost 4 bases and J 8 bases, leaving 18 bases between the germline ends. CDR3 sequence reads: CASSPGWGAEEAFF. The DNA for the CDR3 is TGTGCCAGCAGCCCTGGTTGGGGTGCGGAGGAAGCTTTCTTT.

The chain combines TRBV11-2 with TRBJ2-3; 8 bases are shared with TRBD2. V trimming: 5 bases; J trimming: 1 base; junction bases outside the gene matches: 11. The CDR3 is made up of 17 amino acids. Germline V CDR1 and CDR2: SGHAT, FQNNGV. CDR3 in DNA: TGTGCCAGCAGCCTTGGGAAAGCGGGAGTTCGCACAGATACGCAGTATTTT. It yields the protein CASSLGKAGVRTDTQYF.

This chain connects TRBV7-9 to TRBJ2-5; weak D call: TRBD1 (5 bases). The CDR3 consists of 13 residues. Germline values: CDR1 SEHNR, CDR2 FQNEAQ (reference sequence). V lost 5 bases, J lost 4 bases, and 11 bases lay in between. The CDR3 spells CASSPRGPETQYF. Written as DNA, the CDR3 is TGTGCCAGCAGCCCTAGGGGCCCAGAGACCCAGTACTTC.

This chain uses TRBV28 with TRBJ1-5; the D is unclear. Trimming cost V 3 bases and J 7 bases, with 10 bases left between them. The CDR3 length is 13 residues. Germline V gene sequence: CDR1 MDHEN, CDR2 SYDVKM. CDR3 sequence (DNA): TGTGCCAGCAGTTTCCCGCCGCGGCAGCCCCAGCATTTT. Its protein product is CASSFPPRQPQHF.

The chain links TRBV5-1 to TRBJ1-1; D unclear. The germline CDR1 and CDR2 sequences are SGHRS and YFSETQ. The CDR3 consists of 14 residues. With 3 bases removed from V and 1 base from J, the gap between germline ends came to 10 bases. Written as DNA, the CDR3 is TGCGCCAGCAGCTCGGACGGCCGGAACACTGAAGCTTTCTTT. Its translation: CASSSDGRNTEAFF.

The V and J genes are TRBV18 and TRBJ1-2; D ambiguous. The V end was cut by 6 bases, the J end by 4 bases, with 12 bases between. Germline CDR1 reads KGHSH; CDR2 reads LQKENI. This CDR3 region has 13 residues. The CDR3 is CASSTGTVYGYTF. The CDR3 bases are TGTGCCAGCTCCACCGGCACCGTCTATGGCTACACCTTC.

The chain uses TRBV19 and TRBJ2-3, with TRBD1 matching 10 bases. Germline V lookup: CDR1 LNHDA, CDR2 SQIVND (reference sequence). The CDR3 runs to 16 residues. Trimming removed 0 bases from V and 5 bases from J; junction bases left unmatched: 5. CDR3 region: CASSIERGQGRDTQYF. In DNA form, the CDR3 reads TGTGCCAGTAGTATAGAGCGGGGACAGGGGAGAGATACGCAGTATTTT.

V gene TRBV7-2 combines with J gene TRBJ2-7; no reliable D call. The CDR3 length is 14 residues. Per germline, CDR1 SGHTA and CDR2 FQGNSA. V gave up 1 base and J gave up 0 bases, with 7 bases separating them. CDR3 nucleotide sequence: TGTGCCAGCAGCTTAGGGCCGACCTCCTACGAGCAGTACTTC. This sequence encodes CASSLGPTSYEQYF.

V is TRBV9 and J is TRBJ2-1; the match to TRBD1 covers 9 bases. The ends lost 0 bases at V and 7 bases at J; junction bases unmatched: 8. The CDR3 runs to 16 residues. Germline V CDR1 and CDR2: SGDLS, YYNGEE. CDR3 bases: TGTGCCAGCAGCGTAGGGGGACAGGGTGTTGTAAATGAGCAGTTCTTC. Translating gives CASSVGGQGVVNEQFF. The full variable domain, completed using reference TRBV9 and TRBJ2-1, is DSGVTQTPKHLITATGQRVTLRCSPRSGDLSVYWYQQSLDQGLQFLIQYYNGEERAKGNILERFSAQQFPDLHSELNLSSLELGDSALYFCASSVGGQGVVNEQFFGPGTRLTVL.

The chain's CDR3 is CASSRTSGPAYEQYF. The CDR3, as DNA: TGCGCCAGCAGCCGGACTAGCGGGCCAGCCTACGAGCAGTACTTC. This rearrangement joins TRBV5-1 to TRBJ2-7, with 11 bases aligning to TRBD2. After removal of 4 bases from V and 2 bases from J, the junction contained 5 bases not matched to a gene. Germline CDR1 is SGHRS and CDR2 is YFSETQ. The CDR3 contains 15 residues.

The chain carries TRBV28 and TRBJ1-4; no definite D call. The germline V gene encodes CDR1 MDHEN and CDR2 SYDVKM. This CDR3 region has 15 residues. V was pared by 5 bases and J by 0 bases, with 10 bases between. The DNA of the CDR3 is TGTGCCAGCAGTGCGCACTTGGCAACTAATGAAAAACTGTTTTTT. Its protein product is CASSAHLATNEKLFF.

The V gene is TRBV2, the J gene TRBJ2-3, with 13 nucleotides matching TRBD2. The CDR3 is made up of 18 amino acids. J lost 2 bases, V lost 7 bases, and 12 bases had no gene match. Germline V lookup: CDR1 SNHLY, CDR2 FYNNEI. CDR3 sequence reads: CASTTSGRVGAHTDTQYF. CDR3 in DNA: TGTGCCAGCACTACTAGCGGGAGGGTTGGCGCACACACAGATACGCAGTATTTT.

This chain links TRBV21-1 with TRBJ1-1; the tabulated D call, TRBD1, remains unverified against the DNA. TRBV21-1 is deemed a pseudogene. The CDR3 runs 15 residues. In DNA, the CDR3 is TGTGCCAGCAGCGAAGGGACAGGGTTGAACACTGAAGCTTTCTTT. Translation gives CASSEGTGLNTEAFF.

The chain couples TRBV28 to TRBJ1-1; the D is unclear. Germline V lookup: CDR1 MDHEN, CDR2 SYDVKM. The CDR3 totals 13 residues. Deletions cut 5 bases from V and 6 bases from J, with 13 bases between. CDR3 sequence (DNA): TGTGCCAGCAGTCCCGACCCGGTGGCTGAAGCTTTCTTT. It codes for CASSPDPVAEAFF.

V and J are TRBV7-9 and TRBJ2-2, with D unresolved. Trimming pared 5 bases from V and 1 base from J, leaving 11 bases between. CDR3 size: 15 residues. Germline V gives CDR1 SEHNR, CDR2 FQNEAQ (reference sequence). The CDR3 nucleotides are TGTGCCAGCAGCCGAGATTACTTGAACACCGGGGAGCTGTTTTTT. Protein: CASSRDYLNTGELFF.

The rearrangement links TRBV5-1 to TRBJ1-4, with 7 bases aligning to TRBD1. CDR3 size: 16 residues. The J segment lost 7 bases and the V segment lost 1 base, leaving 10 bases of the junction unmatched. Germline loops: CDR1 SGHRS, CDR2 YFSETQ. The CDR3 nucleotides read TGCGCCAGCAGCTTGACATTTGACAGGGAGAGTGAAAAACTGTTTTTT. Translating gives CASSLTFDRESEKLFF.